This T cell receptor beta chain came from a study of cytomegalovirus exposure and HLA in healthy donors. The CDR3 covers 13 residues. CDR1 is SEHNR and CDR2 is FQNEAQ in the germline V gene (reference sequence). V was shortened by 5 bases and J by 8 bases, with 13 bases between the two germline ends. 13 Jbeta primers and 60 Vbeta primers were used for the PCR. Data came from immunoSEQ multiplex PCR; TCRdb stores just in-frame clones and leaves some out. The table lists 310,000 or so clones, over 85% of them singletons. This clonotype was sampled from a woman aged 18-35 years in good health and CMV-seronegative. Sequencing was done on a sample of PBMCs. The rearrangement links TRBV7-9 to TRBJ2-1; D is unclear. CDR3 DNA: TGTGCCAGCAGCCCCCCTGTTTTTGATGAGCAGTTCTTC. Its translation: CASSPPVFDEQFF.